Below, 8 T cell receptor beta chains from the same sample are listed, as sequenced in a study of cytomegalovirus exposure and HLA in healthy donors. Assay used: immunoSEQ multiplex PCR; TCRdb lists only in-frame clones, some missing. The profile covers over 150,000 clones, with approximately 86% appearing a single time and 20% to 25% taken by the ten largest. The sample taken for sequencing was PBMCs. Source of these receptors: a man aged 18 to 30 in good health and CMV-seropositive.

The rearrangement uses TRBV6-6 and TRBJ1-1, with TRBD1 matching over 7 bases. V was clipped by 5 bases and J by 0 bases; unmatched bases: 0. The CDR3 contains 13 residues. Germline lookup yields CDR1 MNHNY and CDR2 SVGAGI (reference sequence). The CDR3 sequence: CASSDRVNTEAFF. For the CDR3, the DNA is TGTGCCAGCAGTGACAGGGTGAACACTGAAGCTTTCTTT.

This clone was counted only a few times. The CDR3 here is CASSPSRQPQHF. CDR3 nucleotide sequence: TGTGCCAGCAGCCCCTCCCGGCAGCCCCAGCATTTT. This sequence joins TRBV6-6 and TRBJ1-5; unclear D gene. V was cut by 6 bases and J by 7 bases, with 10 bases left in between. The CDR3 is 12 amino acids. CDR1 and CDR2 (germline): MNHNY, SVGAGI (reference sequence).

As DNA, the CDR3 is TGTGCCAGCAGTTTATCGGCAGGGACAGATACGCAGTATTTT. It codes for CASSLSAGTDTQYF. The V gene is TRBV27, the J gene TRBJ2-3; D may be TRBD1 (5 bases). The V and J ends lost 0 bases and 3 bases respectively, with 7 bases between them. The CDR3 consists of 14 residues. Germline values: CDR1 MNHEY, CDR2 SMNVEV (reference sequence).

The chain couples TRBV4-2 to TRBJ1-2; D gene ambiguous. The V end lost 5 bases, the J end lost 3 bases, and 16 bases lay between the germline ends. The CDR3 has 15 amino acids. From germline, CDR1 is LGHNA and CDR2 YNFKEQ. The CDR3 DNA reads TGTGCCAGCAGCACTCCTCAAGGAGGGCACTATGGCTACACCTTC. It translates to CASSTPQGGHYGYTF.

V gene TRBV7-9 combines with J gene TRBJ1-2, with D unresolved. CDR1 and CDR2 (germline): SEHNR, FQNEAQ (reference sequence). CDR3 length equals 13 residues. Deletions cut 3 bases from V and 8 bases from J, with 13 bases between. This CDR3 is CASSFRQAGGYTF. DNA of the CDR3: TGTGCCAGCAGCTTTCGGCAGGCGGGGGGCTACACCTTC. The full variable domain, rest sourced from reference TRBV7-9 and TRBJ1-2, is DTGVSQNPRHKITKRGQNVTFRCDPISEHNRLYWYRQTLGQGPEFLTYFQNEAQLEKSRLLSDRFSAERPKGSFSTLEIQRTEQGDSAMYLCASSFRQAGGYTFGSGTRLTVV.

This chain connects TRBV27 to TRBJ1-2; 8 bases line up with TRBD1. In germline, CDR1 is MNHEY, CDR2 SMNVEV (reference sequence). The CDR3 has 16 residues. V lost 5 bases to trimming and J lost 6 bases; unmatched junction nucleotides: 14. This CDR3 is CASSPRGRGRDDGYTF. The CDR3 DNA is TGTGCCAGCAGTCCCCGAGGCAGGGGGCGCGATGATGGCTACACCTTC.

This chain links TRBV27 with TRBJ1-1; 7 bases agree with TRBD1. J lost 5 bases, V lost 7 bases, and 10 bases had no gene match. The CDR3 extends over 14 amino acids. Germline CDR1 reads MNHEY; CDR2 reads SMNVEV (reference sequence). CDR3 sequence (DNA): TGTGCCAGCACCGGAAGGACAGGAGGGACTGAAGCTTTCTTT. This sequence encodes CASTGRTGGTEAFF.

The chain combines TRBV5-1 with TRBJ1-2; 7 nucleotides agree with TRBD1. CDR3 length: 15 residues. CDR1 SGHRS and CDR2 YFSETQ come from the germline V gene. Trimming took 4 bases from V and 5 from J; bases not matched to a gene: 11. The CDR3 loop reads CASSTSQGFVYGYTF. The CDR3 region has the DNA TGCGCCAGCAGCACGTCACAGGGGTTCGTATATGGCTACACCTTC.